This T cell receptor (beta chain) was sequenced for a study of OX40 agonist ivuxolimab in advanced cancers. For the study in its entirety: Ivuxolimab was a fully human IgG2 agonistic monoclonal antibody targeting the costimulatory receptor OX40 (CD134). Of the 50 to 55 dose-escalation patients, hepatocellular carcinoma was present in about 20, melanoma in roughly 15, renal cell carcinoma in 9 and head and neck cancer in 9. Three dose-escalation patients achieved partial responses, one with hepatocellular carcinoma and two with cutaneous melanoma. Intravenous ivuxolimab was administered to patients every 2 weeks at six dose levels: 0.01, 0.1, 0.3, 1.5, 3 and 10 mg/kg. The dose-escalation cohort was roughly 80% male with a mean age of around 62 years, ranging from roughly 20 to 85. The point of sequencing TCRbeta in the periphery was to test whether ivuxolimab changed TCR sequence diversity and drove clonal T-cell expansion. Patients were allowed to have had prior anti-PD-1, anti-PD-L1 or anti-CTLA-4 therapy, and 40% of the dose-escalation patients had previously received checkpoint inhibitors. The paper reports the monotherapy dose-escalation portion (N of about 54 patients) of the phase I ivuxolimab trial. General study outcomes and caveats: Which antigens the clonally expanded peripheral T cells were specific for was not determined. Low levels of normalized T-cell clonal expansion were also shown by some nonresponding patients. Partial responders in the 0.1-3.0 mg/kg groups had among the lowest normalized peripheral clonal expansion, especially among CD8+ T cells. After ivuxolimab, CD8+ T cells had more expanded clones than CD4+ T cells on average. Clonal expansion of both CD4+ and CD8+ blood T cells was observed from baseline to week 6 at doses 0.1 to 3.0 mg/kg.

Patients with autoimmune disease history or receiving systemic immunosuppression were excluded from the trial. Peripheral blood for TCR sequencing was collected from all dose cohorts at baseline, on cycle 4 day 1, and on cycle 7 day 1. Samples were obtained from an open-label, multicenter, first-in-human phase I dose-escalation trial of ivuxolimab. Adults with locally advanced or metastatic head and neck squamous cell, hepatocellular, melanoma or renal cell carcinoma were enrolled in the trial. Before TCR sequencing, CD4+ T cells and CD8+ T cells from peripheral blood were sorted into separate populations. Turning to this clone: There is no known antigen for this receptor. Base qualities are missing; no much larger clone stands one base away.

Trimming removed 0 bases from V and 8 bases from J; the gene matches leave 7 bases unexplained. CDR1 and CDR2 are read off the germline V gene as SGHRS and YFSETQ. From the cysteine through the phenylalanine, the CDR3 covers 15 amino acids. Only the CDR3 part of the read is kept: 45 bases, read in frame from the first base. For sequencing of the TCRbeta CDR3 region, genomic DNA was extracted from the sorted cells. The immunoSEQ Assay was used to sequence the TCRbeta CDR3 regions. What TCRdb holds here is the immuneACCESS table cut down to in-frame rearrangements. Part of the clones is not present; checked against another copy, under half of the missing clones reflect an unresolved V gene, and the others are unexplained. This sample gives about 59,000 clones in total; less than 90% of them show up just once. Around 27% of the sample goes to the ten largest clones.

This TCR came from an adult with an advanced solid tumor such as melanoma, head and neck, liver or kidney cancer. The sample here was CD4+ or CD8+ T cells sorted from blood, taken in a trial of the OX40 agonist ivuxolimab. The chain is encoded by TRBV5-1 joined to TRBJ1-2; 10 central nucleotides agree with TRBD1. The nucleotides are TGCGCCAGCAGCTTGGATAGACAGGGGGCGCACGGCTACACCTTC. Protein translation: CASSLDRQGAHGYTF.